This T cell receptor (beta chain) appears in the sequencing data of a study of cytomegalovirus exposure and HLA in healthy donors. Study observations and caveats: Excluded were some V segments that proved indistinguishable, including TRBV6-2 and TRBV6-3. When analyzed later, the rates of TCR association showed variation by HLA locus, with DRB1 the most and HLA-C the fewest.

It was with 60 Vbeta and 13 Jbeta primers that the PCR ran. Study processing details: Per a later analysis, the number of unique TCR beta chains was 75 million to 90 million, of which some 10 million were shared. The protocol was immunoSEQ multiplex PCR, while the TCRdb copy is restricted to in-frame clones and leaves out a portion. From that table come the V and J calls and clone size; the DNA was used to work out D and trimming. This repertoire shows about 120,000 clones, 80% found once; its top ten account for around 2.5%. Comment on this clone: Its antigen is currently unknown.

Germline CDR1 and CDR2: MDHEN and SYDVKM. The CDR3 sequence is 15 residues long. With V trimmed by 6 bases and J by 4 bases, 9 bases remained unmatched. This sequence joins TRBV28 and TRBJ2-5; 9 nucleotides align to TRBD2. Source material: PBMCs. The clonotype was recovered from a man under 40 in good health and CMV-seronegative. The CDR3 sequence is CASRGAGGPPETQYF. The DNA for the CDR3 is TGTGCCAGCAGGGGGGCGGGAGGGCCACCAGAGACCCAGTACTTC.